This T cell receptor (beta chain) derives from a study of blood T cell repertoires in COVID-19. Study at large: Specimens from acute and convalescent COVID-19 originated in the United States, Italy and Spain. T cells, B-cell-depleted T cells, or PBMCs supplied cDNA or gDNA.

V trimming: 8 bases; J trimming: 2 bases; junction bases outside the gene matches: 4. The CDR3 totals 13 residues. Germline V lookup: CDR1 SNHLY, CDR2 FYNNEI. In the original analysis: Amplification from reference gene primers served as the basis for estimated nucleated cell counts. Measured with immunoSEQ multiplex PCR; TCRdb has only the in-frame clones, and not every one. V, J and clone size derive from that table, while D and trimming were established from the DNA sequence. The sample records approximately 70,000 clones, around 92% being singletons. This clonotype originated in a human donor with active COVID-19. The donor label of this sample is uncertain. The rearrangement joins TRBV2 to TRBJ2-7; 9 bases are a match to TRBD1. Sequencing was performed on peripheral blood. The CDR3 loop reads CASLRDRAYEQYF. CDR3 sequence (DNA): TGTGCCAGCCTACGGGACAGGGCCTACGAGCAGTACTTC.